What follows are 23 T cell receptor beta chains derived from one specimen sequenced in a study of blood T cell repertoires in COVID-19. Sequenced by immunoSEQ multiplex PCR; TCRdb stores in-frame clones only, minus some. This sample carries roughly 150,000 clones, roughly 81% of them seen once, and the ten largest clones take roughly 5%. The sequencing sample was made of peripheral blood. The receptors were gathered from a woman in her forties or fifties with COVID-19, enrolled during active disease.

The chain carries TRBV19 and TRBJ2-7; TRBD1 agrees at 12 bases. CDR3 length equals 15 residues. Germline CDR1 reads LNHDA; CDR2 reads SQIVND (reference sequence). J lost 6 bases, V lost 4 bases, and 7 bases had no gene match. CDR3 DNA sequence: TGTGCCAGTAGTACCCAGGGACAGGGGGCAGGCGAGCAGTACTTC. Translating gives CASSTQGQGAGEQYF.

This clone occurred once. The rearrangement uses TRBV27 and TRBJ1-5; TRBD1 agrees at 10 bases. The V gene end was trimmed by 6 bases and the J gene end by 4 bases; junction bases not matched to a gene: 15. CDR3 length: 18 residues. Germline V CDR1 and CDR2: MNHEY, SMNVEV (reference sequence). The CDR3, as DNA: TGTGCCAGCAGCCACGTCCCGGGACAGGGGTCGGGTAATCAGCCCCAGCATTTT. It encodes CASSHVPGQGSGNQPQHF.

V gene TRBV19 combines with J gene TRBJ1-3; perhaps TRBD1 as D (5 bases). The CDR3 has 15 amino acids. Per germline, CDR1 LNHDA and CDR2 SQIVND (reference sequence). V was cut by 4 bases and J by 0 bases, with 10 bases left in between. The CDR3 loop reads CASSTGSHSGNTIYF. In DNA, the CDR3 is TGTGCCAGTAGTACAGGGTCCCACTCTGGAAACACCATATATTTT. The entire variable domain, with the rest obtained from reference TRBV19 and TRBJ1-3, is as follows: DGGITQSPKYLFRKEGQNVTLSCEQNLNHDAMYWYRQDPGQGLRLIYYSQIVNDFQKGDIAEGYSVSREKKESFPLTVTSAQKNPTAFYLCASSTGSHSGNTIYFGEGSWLTVV.

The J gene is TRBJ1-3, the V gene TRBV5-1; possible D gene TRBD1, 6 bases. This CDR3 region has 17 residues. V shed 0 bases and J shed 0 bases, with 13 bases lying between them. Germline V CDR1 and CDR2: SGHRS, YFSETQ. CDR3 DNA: TGCGCCAGCAGCTTGGCAGGGGCACAGATCTCTGGAAACACCATATATTTT. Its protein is CASSLAGAQISGNTIYF. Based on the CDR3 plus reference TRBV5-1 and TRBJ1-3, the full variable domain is KAGVTQTPRYLIKTRGQQVTLSCSPISGHRSVSWYQQTPGQGLQFLFEYFSETQRNKGNFPGRFSGRQFSNSRSEMNVSTLELGDSALYLCASSLAGAQISGNTIYFGEGSWLTVV.

The CDR3 spells CASSLTGNYGYTF. In DNA form, the CDR3 reads TGTGCCAGCAGTCTGACAGGGAACTATGGCTACACCTTC. V usage is TRBV6-6 and J usage is TRBJ1-2, with TRBD1 identical over 7 bases. With 5 bases clipped from V and 2 bases from J, the junction kept 2 bases outside the gene matches. The CDR3 runs 13 residues. Per the germline V gene, CDR1 is MNHNY and CDR2 is SVGAGI (reference sequence).

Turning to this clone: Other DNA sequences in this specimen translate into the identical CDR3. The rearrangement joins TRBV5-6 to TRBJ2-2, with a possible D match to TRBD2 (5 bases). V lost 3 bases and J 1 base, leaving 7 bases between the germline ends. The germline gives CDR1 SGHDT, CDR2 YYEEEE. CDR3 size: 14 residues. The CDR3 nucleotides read TGTGCCAGCAGCTCACGGGGGAACACCGGGGAGCTGTTTTTT. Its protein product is CASSSRGNTGELFF.

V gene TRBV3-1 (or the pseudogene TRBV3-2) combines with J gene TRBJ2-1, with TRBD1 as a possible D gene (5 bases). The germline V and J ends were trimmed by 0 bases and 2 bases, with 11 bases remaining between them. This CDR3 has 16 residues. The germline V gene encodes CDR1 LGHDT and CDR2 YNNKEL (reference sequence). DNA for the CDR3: TGTGCCAGCAGCCAAGAGTTGCTGACAGCCTACAATGAGCAGTTCTTC. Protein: CASSQELLTAYNEQFF.

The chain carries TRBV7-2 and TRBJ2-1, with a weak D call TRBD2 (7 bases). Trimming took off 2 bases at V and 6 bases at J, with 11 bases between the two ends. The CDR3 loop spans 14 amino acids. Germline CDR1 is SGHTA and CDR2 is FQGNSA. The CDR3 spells CASSLRGGGNEQFF. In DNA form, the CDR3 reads TGTGCCAGCAGCTTAAGGGGGGGAGGCAATGAGCAGTTCTTC.

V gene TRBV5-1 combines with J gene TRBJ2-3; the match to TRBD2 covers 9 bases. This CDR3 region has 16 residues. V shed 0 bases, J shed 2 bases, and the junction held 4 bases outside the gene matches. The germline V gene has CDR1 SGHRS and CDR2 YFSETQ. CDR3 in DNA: TGCGCCAGCAGCTTGGATGCGGGGGGGATCACAGATACGCAGTATTTT. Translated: CASSLDAGGITDTQYF. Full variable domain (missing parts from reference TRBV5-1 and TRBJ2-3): KAGVTQTPRYLIKTRGQQVTLSCSPISGHRSVSWYQQTPGQGLQFLFEYFSETQRNKGNFPGRFSGRQFSNSRSEMNVSTLELGDSALYLCASSLDAGGITDTQYFGPGTRLTVL.

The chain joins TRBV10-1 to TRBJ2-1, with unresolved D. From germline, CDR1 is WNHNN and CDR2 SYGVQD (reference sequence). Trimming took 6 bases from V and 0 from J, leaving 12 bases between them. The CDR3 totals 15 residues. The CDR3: CASSLGTVSYNEQFF. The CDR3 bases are TGCGCCAGCAGCCTCGGTACAGTCTCCTACAATGAGCAGTTCTTC.

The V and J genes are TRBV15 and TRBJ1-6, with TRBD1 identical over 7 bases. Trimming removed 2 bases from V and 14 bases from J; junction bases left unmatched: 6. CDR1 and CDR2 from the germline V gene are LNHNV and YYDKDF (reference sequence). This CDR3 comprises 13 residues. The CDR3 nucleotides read TGTGCCACCAGCAGAATTGTACAGGGGTCCCTCCACTTT. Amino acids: CATSRIVQGSLHF.

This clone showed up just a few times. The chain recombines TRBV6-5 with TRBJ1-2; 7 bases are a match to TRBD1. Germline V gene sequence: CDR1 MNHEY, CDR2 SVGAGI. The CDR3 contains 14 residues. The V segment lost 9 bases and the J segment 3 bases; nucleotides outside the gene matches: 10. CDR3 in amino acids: CARLGHTGDYGYTF. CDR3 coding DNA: TGTGCCAGACTGGGGCACACAGGGGACTATGGCTACACCTTC.

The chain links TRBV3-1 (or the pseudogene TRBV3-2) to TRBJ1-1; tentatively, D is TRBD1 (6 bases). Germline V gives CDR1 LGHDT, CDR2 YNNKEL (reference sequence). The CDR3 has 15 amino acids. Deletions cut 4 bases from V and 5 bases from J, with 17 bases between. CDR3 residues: CASSPLGALSTEAFF. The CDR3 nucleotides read TGTGCCAGCAGCCCCCTGGGGGCTCTGTCAACTGAAGCTTTCTTT.

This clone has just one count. The chain's CDR3 is CASSEGQVSSYEQYF. The CDR3 nucleotides are TGTGCCAGCAGTGAGGGACAGGTCTCCTCCTACGAGCAGTACTTC. V and J are TRBV6-1 and TRBJ2-7; TRBD1 matches 8 bases. This CDR3 spans 15 amino acids. CDR1 is MNHNS, CDR2 SASEGT, per germline. V lost 3 bases and J lost 0; bases outside the gene matches: 4.

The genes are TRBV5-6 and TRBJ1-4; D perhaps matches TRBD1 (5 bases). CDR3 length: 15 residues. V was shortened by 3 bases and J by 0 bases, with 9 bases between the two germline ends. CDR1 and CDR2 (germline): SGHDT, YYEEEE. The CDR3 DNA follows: TGTGCCAGCAGCTCTCTGGGGCCAACTAATGAAAAACTGTTTTTT. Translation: CASSSLGPTNEKLFF. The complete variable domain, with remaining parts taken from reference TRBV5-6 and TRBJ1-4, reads DAGVTQSPTHLIKTRGQQVTLRCSPKSGHDTVSWYQQALGQGPQFIFQYYEEEERQRGNFPDRFSGHQFPNYSSELNVNALLLGDSALYLCASSSLGPTNEKLFFGSGTQLSVL.

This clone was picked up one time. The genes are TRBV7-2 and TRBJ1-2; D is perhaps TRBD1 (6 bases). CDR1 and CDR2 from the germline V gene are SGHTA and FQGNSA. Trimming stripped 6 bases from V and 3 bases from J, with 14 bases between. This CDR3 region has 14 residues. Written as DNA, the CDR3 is TGTGCCAGCAGTAAGCCAGGGGCTGACTATGGCTACACCTTC. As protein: CASSKPGADYGYTF.

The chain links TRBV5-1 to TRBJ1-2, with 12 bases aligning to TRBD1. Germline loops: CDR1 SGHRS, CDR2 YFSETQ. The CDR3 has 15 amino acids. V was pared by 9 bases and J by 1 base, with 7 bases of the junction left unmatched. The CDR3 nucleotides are TGCGCCACCGGGACAGGGGGCTCTCTTAACTATGGCTACACCTTC. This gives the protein CATGTGGSLNYGYTF.

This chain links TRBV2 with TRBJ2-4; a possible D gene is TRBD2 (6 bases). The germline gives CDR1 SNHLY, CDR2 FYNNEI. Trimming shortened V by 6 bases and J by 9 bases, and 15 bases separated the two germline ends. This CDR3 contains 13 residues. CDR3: CASRPPVGGIQYF. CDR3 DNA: TGTGCCAGCAGACCACCGGTCGGGGGCATTCAGTACTTC.

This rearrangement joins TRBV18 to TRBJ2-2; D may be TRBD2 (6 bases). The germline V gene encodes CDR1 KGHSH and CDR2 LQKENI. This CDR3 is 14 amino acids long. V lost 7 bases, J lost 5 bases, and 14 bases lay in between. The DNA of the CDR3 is TGTGCCAGCTTCCCGGCCGCGGGAACCGGGGAGCTGTTTTTT. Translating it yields CASFPAAGTGELFF.

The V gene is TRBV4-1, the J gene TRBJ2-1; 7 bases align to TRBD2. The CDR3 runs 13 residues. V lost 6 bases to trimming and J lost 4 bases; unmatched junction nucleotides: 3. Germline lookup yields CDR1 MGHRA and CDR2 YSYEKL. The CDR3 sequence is CASRRDYYNEQFF. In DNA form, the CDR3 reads TGCGCCAGCAGGCGGGACTATTACAATGAGCAGTTCTTC.

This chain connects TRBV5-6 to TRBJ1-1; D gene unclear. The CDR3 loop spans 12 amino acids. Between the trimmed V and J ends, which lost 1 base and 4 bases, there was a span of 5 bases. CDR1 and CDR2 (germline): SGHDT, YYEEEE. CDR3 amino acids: CASSLYTTEAFF. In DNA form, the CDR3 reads TGTGCCAGCAGCTTGTACACCACTGAAGCTTTCTTT.

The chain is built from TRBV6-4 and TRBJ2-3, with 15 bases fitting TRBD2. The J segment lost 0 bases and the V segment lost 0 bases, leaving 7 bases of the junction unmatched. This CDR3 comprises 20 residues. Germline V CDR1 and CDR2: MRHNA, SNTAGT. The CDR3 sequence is CASSDSEGTSGGYSTDTQYF. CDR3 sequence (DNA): TGTGCCAGCAGTGACTCGGAGGGGACTAGCGGGGGGTATAGCACAGATACGCAGTATTTT.

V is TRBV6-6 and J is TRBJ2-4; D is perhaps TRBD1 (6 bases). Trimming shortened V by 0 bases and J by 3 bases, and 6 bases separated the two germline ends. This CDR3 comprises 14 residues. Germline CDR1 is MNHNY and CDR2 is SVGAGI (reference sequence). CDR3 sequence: CASSYSGGKNIQYF. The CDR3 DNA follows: TGTGCCAGCAGTTACTCAGGGGGCAAAAACATTCAGTACTTC.